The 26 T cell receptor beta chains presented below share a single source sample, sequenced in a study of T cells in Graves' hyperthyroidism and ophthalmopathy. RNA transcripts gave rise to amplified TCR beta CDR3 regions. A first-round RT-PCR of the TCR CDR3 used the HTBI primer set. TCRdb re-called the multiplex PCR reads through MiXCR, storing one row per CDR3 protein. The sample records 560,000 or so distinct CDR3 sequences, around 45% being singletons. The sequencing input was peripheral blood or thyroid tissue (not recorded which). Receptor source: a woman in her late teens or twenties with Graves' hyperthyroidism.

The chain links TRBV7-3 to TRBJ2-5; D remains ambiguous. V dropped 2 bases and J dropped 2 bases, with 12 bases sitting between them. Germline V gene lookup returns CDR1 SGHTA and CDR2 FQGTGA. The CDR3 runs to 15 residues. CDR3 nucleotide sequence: TGTGCCAGCAGCTTAGCCGGCCGGAAACAAGAGACCCAGTACTTC. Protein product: CASSLAGRKQETQYF.

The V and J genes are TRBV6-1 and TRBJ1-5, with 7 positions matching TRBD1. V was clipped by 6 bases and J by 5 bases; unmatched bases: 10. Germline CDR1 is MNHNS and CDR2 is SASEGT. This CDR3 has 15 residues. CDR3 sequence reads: CASSWTGGDDQPQHF. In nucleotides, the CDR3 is TGTGCCAGCAGCTGGACAGGAGGGGACGATCAGCCCCAGCATTTT.

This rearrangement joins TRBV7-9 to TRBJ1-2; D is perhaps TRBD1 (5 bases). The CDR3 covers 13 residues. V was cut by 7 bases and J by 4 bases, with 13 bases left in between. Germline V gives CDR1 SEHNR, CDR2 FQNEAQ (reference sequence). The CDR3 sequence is CASNSGTTYGYTF. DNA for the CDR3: TGTGCCAGCAATTCCGGGACTACCTATGGCTACACCTTC.

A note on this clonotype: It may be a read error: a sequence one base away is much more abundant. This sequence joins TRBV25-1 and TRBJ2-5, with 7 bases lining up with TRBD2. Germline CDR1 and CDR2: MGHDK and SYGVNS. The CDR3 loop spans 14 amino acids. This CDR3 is CASRNMAGAEIQYF. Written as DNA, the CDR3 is TGTGCCAGCAGAAACATGGCGGGAGCGGAGATCCAGTACTTC.

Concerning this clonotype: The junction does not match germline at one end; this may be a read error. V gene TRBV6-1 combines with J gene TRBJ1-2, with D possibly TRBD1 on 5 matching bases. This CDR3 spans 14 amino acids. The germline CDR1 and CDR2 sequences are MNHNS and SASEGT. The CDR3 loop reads CATSEGGLTDGYTF. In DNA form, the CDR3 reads TGTGCCACCAGTGAAGGAGGGTTGACAGATGGCTACACCTTC.

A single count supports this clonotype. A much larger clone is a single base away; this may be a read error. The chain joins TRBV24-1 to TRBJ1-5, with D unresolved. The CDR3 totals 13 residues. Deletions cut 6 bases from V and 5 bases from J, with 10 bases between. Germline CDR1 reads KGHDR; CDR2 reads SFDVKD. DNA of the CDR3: TGTGCCACCAGTTTACGTCAGCATCAGCCCCAGCATTTT. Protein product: CATSLRQHQPQHF.

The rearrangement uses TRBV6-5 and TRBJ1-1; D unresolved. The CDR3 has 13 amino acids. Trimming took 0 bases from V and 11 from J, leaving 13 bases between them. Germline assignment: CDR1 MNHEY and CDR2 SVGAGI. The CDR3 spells CASSYSKGLRAFF. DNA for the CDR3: TGTGCCAGCAGTTACTCGAAAGGTTTACGCGCTTTCTTT.

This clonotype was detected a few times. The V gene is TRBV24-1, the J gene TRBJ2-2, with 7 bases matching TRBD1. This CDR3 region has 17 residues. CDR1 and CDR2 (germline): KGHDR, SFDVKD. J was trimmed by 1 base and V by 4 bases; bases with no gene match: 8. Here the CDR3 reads CATSDNGWTGNTGELFF. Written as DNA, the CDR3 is TGTGCCACCAGTGACAATGGTTGGACAGGGAACACCGGGGAGCTGTTTTTT.

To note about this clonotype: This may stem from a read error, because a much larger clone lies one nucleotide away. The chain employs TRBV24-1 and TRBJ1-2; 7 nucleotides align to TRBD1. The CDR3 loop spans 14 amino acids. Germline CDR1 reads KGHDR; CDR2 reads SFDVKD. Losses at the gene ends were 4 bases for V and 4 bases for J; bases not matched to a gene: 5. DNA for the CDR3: TGTGCCACCAGTGAGTCCGGGACAGCCTATGGCTACACCTTC. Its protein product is CATSESGTAYGYTF.

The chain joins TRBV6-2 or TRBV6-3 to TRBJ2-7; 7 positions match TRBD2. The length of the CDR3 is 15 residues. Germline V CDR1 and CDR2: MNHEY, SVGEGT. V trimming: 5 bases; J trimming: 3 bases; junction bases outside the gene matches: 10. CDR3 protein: CASSDGGGYLYEQYF. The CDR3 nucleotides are TGTGCCAGCAGTGATGGGGGAGGGTACCTCTACGAGCAGTACTTC.

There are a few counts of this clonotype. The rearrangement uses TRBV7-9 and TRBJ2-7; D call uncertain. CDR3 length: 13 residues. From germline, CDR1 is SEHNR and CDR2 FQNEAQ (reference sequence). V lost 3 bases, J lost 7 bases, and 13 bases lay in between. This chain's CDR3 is CASSLAPWGEQYF. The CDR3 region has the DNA TGTGCCAGCAGCTTGGCTCCATGGGGTGAGCAGTACTTC.

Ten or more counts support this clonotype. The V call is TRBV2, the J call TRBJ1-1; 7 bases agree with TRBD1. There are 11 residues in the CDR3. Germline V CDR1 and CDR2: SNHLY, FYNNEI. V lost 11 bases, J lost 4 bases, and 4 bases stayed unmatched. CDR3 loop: CAVQGTTEAFF. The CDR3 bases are TGTGCCGTACAGGGGACCACTGAAGCTTTCTTT.

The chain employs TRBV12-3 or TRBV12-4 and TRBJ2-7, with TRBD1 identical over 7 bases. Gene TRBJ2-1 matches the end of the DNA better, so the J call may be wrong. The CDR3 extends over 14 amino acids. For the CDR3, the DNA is TGTGCCAGCAGTTTGCGAGGGGACAGCAATGAGCAGTTCTTC. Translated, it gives CASSLRGDSNEQFF.

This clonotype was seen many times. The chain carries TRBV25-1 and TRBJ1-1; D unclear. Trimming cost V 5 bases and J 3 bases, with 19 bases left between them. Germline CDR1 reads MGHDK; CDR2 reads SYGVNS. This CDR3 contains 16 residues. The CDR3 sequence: CASSPGWIGEDTEAFF. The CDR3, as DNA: TGTGCCAGCAGTCCGGGGTGGATCGGGGAAGACACTGAAGCTTTCTTT.

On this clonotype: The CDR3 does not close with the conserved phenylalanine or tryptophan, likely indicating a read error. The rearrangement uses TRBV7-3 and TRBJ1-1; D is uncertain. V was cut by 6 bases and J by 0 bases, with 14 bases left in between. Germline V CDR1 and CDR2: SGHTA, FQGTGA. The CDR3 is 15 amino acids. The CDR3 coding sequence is TGTGCCAGCAGTGAGTCGTACAGCATGAACACTGAAGCTTTCTCT. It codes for CASSESYSMNTEAFS.

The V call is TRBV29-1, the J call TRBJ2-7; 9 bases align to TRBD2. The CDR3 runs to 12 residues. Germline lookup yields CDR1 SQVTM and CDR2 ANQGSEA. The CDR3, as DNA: TGCAGTAATGTAGCGGGAGACTACGAGCAGTACTTC. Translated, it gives CSNVAGDYEQYF.

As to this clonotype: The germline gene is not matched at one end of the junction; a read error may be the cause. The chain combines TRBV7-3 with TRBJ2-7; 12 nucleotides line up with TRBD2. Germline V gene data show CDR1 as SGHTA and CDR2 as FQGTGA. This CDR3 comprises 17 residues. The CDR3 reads CASSVTSGRPNTYEQYF. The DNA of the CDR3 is TGCGCCAGCAGCGTCACTAGCGGGAGGCCCAATACCTACGAGCAGTACTTC.

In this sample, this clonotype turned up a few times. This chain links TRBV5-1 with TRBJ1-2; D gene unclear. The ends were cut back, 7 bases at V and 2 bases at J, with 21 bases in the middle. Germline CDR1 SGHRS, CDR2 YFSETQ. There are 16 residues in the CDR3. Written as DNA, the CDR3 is TGCGCCAGCTGTTTGATGGTCCCCAGCCCCAACTATGGCTACACCTTC. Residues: CASCLMVPSPNYGYTF.

CDR3 region: CASSLARTRGTQYF. The CDR3 DNA is TGTGCCAGCAGCTTGGCCCGGACAAGGGGGACCCAGTACTTC. The chain is built from TRBV7-2 and TRBJ2-5; perhaps TRBD1 as D (5 bases). Trimming shortened V by 3 bases and J by 7 bases, and 15 bases separated the two germline ends. The germline V gene has CDR1 SGHTA and CDR2 FQGNSA. There are 14 residues in the CDR3.

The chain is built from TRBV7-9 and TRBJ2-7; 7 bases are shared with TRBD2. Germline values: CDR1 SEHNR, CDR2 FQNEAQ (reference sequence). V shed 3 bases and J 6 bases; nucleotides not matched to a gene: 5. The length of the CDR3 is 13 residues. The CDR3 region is CASSLGTISEQYF. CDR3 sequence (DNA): TGTGCCAGCAGCTTGGGGACTATCTCCGAGCAGTACTTC.

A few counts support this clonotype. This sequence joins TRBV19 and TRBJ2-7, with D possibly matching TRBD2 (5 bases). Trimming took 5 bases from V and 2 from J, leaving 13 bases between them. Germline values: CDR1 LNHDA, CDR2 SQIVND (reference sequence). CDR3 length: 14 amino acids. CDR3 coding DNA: TGTGCCAGTAGTCGACGGGATAGACCCTACGAGCAGTACTTC. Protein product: CASSRRDRPYEQYF.

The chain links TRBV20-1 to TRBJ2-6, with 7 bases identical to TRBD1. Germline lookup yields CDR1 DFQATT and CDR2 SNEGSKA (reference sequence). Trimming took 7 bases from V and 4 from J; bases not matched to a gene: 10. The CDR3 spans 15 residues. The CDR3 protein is CSVKRQGVGANVLTF. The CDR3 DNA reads TGCAGTGTTAAGCGGCAGGGGGTAGGGGCCAACGTCCTGACTTTC.

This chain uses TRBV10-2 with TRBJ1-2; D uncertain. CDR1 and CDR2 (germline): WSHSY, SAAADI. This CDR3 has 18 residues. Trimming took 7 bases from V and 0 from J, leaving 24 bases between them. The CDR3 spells CASKSSSSGGEANYGYTF. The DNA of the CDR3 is TGCGCCAGCAAGAGTTCATCCAGCGGCGGAGAAGCTAACTATGGCTACACCTTC.

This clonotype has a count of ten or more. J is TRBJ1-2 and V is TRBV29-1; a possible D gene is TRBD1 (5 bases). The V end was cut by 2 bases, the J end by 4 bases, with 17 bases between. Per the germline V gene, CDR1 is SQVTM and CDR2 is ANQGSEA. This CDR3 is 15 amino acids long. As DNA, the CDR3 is TGCAGCGTTGAACCCCGAGGGCAGGGATCCTATGGCTACACCTTC. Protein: CSVEPRGQGSYGYTF. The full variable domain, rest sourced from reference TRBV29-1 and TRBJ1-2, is SAVISQKPSRDICQRGTSLTIQCQVDSQVTMMFWYRQQPGQSLTLIATANQGSEATYESGFVIDKFPISRPNLTFSTLTVSNMSPEDSSIYLCSVEPRGQGSYGYTFGSGTRLTVV.

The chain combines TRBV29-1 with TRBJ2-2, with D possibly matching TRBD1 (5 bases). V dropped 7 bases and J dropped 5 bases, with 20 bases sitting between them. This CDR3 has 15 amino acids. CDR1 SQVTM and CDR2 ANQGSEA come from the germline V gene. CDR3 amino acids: CSAMGSVQGTGELFF. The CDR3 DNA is TGCAGCGCCATGGGGTCGGTTCAGGGAACCGGGGAGCTGTTTTTT.

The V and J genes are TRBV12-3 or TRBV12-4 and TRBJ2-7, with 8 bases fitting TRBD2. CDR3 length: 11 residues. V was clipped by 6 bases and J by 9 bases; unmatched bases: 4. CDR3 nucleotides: TGTGCCAGCAGCCGGACTAGCCTGCAGTACTTC. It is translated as CASSRTSLQYF.